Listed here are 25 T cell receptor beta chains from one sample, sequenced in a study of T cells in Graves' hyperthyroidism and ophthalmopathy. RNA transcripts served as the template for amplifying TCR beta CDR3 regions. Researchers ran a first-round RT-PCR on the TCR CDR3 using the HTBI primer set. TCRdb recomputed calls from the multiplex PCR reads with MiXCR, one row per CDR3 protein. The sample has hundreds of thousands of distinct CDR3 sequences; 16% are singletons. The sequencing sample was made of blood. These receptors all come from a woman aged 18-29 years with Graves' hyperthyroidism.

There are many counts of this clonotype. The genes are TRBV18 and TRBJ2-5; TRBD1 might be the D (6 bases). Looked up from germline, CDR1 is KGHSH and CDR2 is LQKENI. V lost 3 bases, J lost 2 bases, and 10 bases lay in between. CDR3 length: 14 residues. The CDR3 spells CASSPGTSQETQYF. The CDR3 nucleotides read TGTGCCAGCTCACCCGGGACATCGCAAGAGACCCAGTACTTC.

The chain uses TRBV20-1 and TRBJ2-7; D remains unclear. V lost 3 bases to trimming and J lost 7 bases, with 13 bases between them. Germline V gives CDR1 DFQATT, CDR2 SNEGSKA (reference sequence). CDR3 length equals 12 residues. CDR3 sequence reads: CSASGWSTEQYF. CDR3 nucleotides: TGCAGTGCTAGCGGGTGGTCTACGGAGCAGTACTTC.

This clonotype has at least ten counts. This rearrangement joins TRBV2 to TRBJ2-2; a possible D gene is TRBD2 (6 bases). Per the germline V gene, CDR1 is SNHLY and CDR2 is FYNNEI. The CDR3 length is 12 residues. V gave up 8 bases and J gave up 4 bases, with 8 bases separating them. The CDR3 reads CASPGVTGELFF. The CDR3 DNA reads TGTGCCAGCCCGGGGGTCACCGGGGAGCTGTTTTTT.

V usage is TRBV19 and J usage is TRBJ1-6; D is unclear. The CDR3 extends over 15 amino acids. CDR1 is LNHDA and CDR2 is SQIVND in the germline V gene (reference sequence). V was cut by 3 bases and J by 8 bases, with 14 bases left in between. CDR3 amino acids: CASSMVGRLDSPLHF. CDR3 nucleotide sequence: TGTGCCAGTAGTATGGTTGGCAGGCTAGATTCACCCCTCCACTTT.

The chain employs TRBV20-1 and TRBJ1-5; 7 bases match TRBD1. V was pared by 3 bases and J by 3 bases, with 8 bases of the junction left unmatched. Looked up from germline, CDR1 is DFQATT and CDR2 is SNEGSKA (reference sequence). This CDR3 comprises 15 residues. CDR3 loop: CSARTSGTVNQPQHF. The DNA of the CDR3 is TGCAGTGCTAGGACTTCCGGGACAGTCAATCAGCCCCAGCATTTT.

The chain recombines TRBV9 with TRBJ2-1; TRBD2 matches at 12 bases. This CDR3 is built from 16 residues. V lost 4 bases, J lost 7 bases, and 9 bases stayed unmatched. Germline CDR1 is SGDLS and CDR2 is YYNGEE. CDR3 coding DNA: TGTGCCAGCAGCTCCCGGACTAGCGGGGTGAGGAATGAGCAGTTCTTC. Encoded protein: CASSSRTSGVRNEQFF. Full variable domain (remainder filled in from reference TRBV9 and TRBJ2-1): DSGVTQTPKHLITATGQRVTLRCSPRSGDLSVYWYQQSLDQGLQFLIQYYNGEERAKGNILERFSAQQFPDLHSELNLSSLELGDSALYFCASSSRTSGVRNEQFFGPGTRLTVL.

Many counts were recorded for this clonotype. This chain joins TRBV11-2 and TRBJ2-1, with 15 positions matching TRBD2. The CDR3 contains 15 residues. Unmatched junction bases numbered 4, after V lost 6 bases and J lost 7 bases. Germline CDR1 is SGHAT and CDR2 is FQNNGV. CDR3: CASSIGLAGGNEQFF. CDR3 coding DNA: TGTGCCAGCAGTATAGGACTAGCGGGAGGGAATGAGCAGTTCTTC. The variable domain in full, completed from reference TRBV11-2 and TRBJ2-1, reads EAGVAQSPRYKIIEKRQSVAFWCNPISGHATLYWYQQILGQGPKLLIQFQNNGVVDDSQLPKDRFSAERLKGVDSTLKIQPAKLEDSAVYLCASSIGLAGGNEQFFGPGTRLTVL.

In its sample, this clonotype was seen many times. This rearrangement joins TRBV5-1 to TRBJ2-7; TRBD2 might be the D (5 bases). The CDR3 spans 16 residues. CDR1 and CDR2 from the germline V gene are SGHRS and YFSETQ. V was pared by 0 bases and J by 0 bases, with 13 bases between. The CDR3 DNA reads TGCGCCAGCAGCTTGGGTGGCGGGTTTACCTCCTACGAGCAGTACTTC. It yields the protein CASSLGGGFTSYEQYF.

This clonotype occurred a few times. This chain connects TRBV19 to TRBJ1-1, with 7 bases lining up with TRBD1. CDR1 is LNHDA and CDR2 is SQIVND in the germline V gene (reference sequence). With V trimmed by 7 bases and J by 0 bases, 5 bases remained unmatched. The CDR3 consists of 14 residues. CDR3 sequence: CASIDRELNTEAFF. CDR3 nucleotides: TGTGCCAGTATTGACAGGGAACTGAACACTGAAGCTTTCTTT.

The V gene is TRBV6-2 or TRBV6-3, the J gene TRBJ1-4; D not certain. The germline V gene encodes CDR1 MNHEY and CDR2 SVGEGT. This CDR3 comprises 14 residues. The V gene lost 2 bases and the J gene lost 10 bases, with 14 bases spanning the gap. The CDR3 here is CASSYPQVAGKLFF. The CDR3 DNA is TGTGCCAGCAGTTACCCCCAGGTGGCTGGAAAACTGTTTTTT.

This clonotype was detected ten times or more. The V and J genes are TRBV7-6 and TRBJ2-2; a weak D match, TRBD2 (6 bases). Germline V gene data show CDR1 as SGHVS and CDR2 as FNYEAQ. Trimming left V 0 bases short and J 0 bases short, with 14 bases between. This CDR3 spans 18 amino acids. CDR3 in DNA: TGTGCCAGCAGCTTAGCCAATCGGGGCGGGACGAACACCGGGGAGCTGTTTTTT. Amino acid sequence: CASSLANRGGTNTGELFF.

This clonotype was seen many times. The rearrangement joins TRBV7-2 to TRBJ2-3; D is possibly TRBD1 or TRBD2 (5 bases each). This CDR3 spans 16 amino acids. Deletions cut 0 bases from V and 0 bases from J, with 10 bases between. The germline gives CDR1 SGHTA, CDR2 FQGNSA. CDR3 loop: CASSLAGTGSTDTQYF. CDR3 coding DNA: TGTGCCAGCAGCTTAGCCGGGACGGGAAGCACAGATACGCAGTATTTT.

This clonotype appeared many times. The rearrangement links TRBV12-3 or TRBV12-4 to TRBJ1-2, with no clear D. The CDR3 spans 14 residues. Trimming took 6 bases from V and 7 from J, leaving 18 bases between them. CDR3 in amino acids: CASRPTRGIGGYTF. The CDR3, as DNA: TGTGCCAGCAGACCCACTCGGGGAATCGGTGGCTACACCTTC.

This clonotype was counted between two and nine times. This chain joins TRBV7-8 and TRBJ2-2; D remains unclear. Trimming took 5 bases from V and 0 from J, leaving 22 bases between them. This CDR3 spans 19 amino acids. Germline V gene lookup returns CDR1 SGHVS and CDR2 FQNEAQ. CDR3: CASSLRASILSSNTGELFF. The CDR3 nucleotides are TGTGCCAGCAGCCTGCGAGCCAGTATCCTTAGTTCGAACACCGGGGAGCTGTTTTTT.

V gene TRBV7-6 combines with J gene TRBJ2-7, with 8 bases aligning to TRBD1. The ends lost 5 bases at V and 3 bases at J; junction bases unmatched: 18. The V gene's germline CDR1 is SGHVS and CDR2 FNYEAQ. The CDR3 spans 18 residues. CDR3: CASSPTHPGGTLFYEQYF. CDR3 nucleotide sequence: TGTGCCAGCAGCCCCACCCACCCAGGGGGCACGTTATTCTACGAGCAGTACTTC. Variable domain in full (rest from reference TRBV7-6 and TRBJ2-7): GAGVSQSPRYKVTKRGQDVALRCDPISGHVSLYWYRQALGQGPEFLTYFNYEAQQDKSGLPNDRFSAERPEGSISTLTIQRTEQRDSAMYRCASSPTHPGGTLFYEQYFGPGTRLTVT.

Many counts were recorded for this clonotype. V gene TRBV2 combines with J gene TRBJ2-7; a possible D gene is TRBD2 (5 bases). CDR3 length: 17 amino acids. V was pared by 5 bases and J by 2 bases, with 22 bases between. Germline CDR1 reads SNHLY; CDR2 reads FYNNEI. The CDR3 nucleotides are TGTGCCAGCAGTCCCTGGGTGGAGAGGGCCTCCCCCTACGAGCAGTACTTC. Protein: CASSPWVERASPYEQYF.

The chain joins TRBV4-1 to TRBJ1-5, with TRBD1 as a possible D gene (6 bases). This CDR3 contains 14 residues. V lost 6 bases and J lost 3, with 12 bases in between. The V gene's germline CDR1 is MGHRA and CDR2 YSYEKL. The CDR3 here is CASRSQGTNQPQHF. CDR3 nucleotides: TGCGCCAGCAGAAGTCAGGGGACCAATCAGCCCCAGCATTTT.

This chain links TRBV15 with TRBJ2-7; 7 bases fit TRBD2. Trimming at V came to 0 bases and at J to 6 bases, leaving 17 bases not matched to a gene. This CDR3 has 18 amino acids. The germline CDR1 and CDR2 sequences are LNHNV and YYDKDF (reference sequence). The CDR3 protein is CATSRERGPRREQGEQYF. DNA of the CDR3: TGTGCCACCAGCAGAGAAAGAGGGCCTAGGCGGGAGCAAGGCGAGCAGTACTTC.

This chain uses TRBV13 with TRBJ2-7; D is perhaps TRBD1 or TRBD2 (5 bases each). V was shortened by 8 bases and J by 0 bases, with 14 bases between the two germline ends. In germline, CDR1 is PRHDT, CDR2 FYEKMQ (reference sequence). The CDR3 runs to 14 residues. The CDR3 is CASRRDHHSYEQYF. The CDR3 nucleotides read TGTGCCAGCCGTAGGGACCACCACTCCTACGAGCAGTACTTC.

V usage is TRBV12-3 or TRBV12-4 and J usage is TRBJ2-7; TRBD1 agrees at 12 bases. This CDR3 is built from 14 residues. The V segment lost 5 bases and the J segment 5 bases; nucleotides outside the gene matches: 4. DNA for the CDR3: TGTGCCAGCAGTGGGACAGGGGGCGTCGACGAGCAGTACTTC. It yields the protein CASSGTGGVDEQYF.

The CDR3 protein is CASSLDPAGGQPQHF. The DNA for the CDR3 is TGTGCCAGCAGCTTGGACCCGGCTGGGGGTCAGCCCCAGCATTTT. The chain combines TRBV5-5 with TRBJ1-5, with D possibly being TRBD1 (5 bases). Trimming cost V 0 bases and J 6 bases, with 13 bases left between them. The germline V gene has CDR1 SGHKS and CDR2 YYEKEE (reference sequence). The CDR3 runs 15 residues. The full variable domain, with the rest looked up from reference TRBV5-5 and TRBJ1-5, is DAGVTQSPTHLIKTRGQQVTLRCSPISGHKSVSWYQQVLGQGPQFIFQYYEKEERGRGNFPDRFSARQFPNYSSELNVNALLLGDSALYLCASSLDPAGGQPQHFGDGTRLSIL.

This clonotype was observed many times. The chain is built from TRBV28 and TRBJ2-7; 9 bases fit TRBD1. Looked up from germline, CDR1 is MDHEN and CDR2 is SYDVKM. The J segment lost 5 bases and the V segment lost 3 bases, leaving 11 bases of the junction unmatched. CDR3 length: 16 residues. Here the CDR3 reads CASSLAPGQGSHEQYF. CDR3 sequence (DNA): TGTGCCAGCAGTTTGGCCCCCGGACAGGGGTCCCACGAGCAGTACTTC.

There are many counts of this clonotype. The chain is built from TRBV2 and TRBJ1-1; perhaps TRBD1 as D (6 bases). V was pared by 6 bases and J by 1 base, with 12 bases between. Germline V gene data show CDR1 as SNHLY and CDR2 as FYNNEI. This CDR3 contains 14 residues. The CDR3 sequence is CASSGQWRNTEAFF. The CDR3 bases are TGTGCCAGCAGCGGACAGTGGAGGAACACTGAAGCTTTCTTT.

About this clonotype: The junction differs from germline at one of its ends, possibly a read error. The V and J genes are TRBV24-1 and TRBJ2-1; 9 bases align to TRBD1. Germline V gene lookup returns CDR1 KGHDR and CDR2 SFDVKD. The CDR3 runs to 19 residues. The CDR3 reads CATSDFPQGPGQGYNEHFF. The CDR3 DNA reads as TGTGCCACCAGTGATTTCCCCCAGGGGCCGGGACAGGGATACAATGAGCACTTCTTC.

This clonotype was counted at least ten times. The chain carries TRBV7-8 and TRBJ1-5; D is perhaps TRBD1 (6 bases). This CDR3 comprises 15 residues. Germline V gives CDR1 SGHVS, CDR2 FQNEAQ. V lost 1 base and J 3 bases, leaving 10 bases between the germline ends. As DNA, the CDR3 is TGTGCCAGCAGCTTAGGAAGACAGGTCAATCAGCCCCAGCATTTT. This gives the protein CASSLGRQVNQPQHF.